A single sample is the source of the 15 T cell receptor beta chains below, sequenced in a study of T cells in Graves' hyperthyroidism and ophthalmopathy. Amplification of TCR beta CDR3 regions used RNA as the template. A first-round RT-PCR of the TCR CDR3 used the HTBI primer set. TCRdb ran MiXCR on the multiplex PCR reads and lists one entry per CDR3 protein. The sample has 380,000 or so distinct CDR3 sequences; roughly 14% are singletons. The material sequenced was blood. The receptor set was obtained from a woman aged 30 to 39 with Graves' hyperthyroidism.

This clonotype has a handful of counts. The rearrangement joins TRBV6-2 or TRBV6-3 to TRBJ2-7, with unresolved D. The V gene lost 6 bases and the J gene lost 3 bases, with 12 bases spanning the gap. Per germline, CDR1 MNHEY and CDR2 SVGEGT. The CDR3 runs to 13 residues. The CDR3 loop reads CASSPARFYEQYF. The CDR3 DNA reads as TGTGCCAGCAGCCCGGCCAGGTTCTACGAGCAGTACTTC.

This clonotype was observed a handful of times. The chain links TRBV9 to TRBJ2-7; 11 nucleotides agree with TRBD1. Looked up from germline, CDR1 is SGDLS and CDR2 is YYNGEE. The CDR3 contains 16 residues. V was pared by 4 bases and J by 6 bases, with 12 bases of the junction left unmatched. The CDR3 region is CASSPHGQGALVEQYF. As DNA, the CDR3 is TGTGCCAGCAGCCCCCACGGACAGGGGGCGTTAGTCGAGCAGTACTTC.

This clonotype appeared many times. This chain links TRBV7-2 with TRBJ1-2; tentative D call: TRBD1 (5 bases). Trimming shortened V by 0 bases and J by 4 bases, and 12 bases separated the two germline ends. The CDR3 contains 15 residues. The germline V gene has CDR1 SGHTA and CDR2 FQGNSA. The CDR3 nucleotides read TGTGCCAGCAGCTTAGCGCGGGGACCAGGCTATGGCTACACCTTC. This translates into CASSLARGPGYGYTF.

This clonotype was counted many times. The gene calls are TRBV27 and TRBJ2-7; D may be TRBD1 or TRBD2 (5 bases each). This CDR3 spans 12 amino acids. The V end was cut by 8 bases, the J end by 2 bases, with 10 bases between. Germline assignment: CDR1 MNHEY and CDR2 SMNVEV (reference sequence). In DNA, the CDR3 is TGTGCCAGCGAACCGGGACCCTACGAGCAGTACTTC. Translation: CASEPGPYEQYF.

This clonotype was found a few times. The chain recombines TRBV30 with TRBJ1-3; D unresolved. The CDR3 covers 12 residues. Trimming took 4 bases from V and 4 from J, leaving 8 bases between them. Germline V CDR1 and CDR2: GTSNPN, SVGIG (reference sequence). The CDR3 bases are TGTGCCTGGAAGAGGACGGGAAACACCATATATTTT. This encodes CAWKRTGNTIYF.

J is TRBJ1-1 and V is TRBV11-2; D call uncertain. The CDR3 contains 12 residues. Trimming shortened V by 2 bases and J by 5 bases, and 6 bases separated the two germline ends. Germline V gene lookup returns CDR1 SGHAT and CDR2 FQNNGV. The CDR3 DNA follows: TGTGCCAGCAGCTTACAGGTGACTGAAGCTTTCTTT. This gives the protein CASSLQVTEAFF.

The table lists this clonotype with many counts. The chain joins TRBV18 to TRBJ2-1; 8 nucleotides line up with TRBD2. The germline CDR1 and CDR2 sequences are KGHSH and LQKENI. The CDR3 sequence is 16 residues long. V was clipped by 2 bases and J by 5 bases; unmatched bases: 8. For the CDR3, the DNA is TGTGCCAGCTCACCAAGCATAGCGGGACTAAACAATGAGCAGTTCTTC. As protein: CASSPSIAGLNNEQFF.

This clonotype showed up many times. The chain couples TRBV7-9 to TRBJ1-6; no reliable D call. With 5 bases removed from V and 7 bases from J, the gap between germline ends came to 18 bases. The CDR3 spans 16 residues. Germline CDR1 is SEHNR and CDR2 is FQNEAQ (reference sequence). The CDR3 loop is CASSPPGPNMNSPLHF. CDR3 coding DNA: TGTGCCAGCAGCCCCCCGGGTCCGAATATGAATTCACCCCTCCACTTT.

The sample holds a few counts of this clonotype. The chain joins TRBV4-3 to TRBJ1-2; D is uncertain. Between the trimmed V and J ends, which lost 0 bases and 0 bases, there was a span of 5 bases. CDR1 is LGHNA and CDR2 is YSLEER in the germline V gene. The CDR3 is 14 residues long. CDR3 loop: CASSQEPANYGYTF. Here the CDR3 DNA reads TGCGCCAGCAGCCAAGAGCCCGCTAACTATGGCTACACCTTC.

There are many counts of this clonotype. This chain connects TRBV28 to TRBJ1-3; D unresolved. The V end was cut by 4 bases, the J end by 2 bases, with 15 bases between. This CDR3 is built from 16 residues. CDR1 is MDHEN, CDR2 SYDVKM, per germline. The CDR3 spells CASSYPPRPAGNTIYF. CDR3 bases: TGTGCCAGCAGTTACCCACCTCGGCCCGCTGGAAACACCATATATTTT. The complete variable domain, with remaining parts taken from reference TRBV28 and TRBJ1-3, reads DVKVTQSSRYLVKRTGEKVFLECVQDMDHENMFWYRQDPGLGLRLIYFSYDVKMKEKGDIPEGYSVSREKKERFSLILESASTNQTSMYLCASSYPPRPAGNTIYFGEGSWLTVV.

CDR3 sequence reads: CSVRLAGTQNYEQYF. The CDR3 DNA sequence: TGCAGCGTTCGCCTAGCGGGAACTCAGAACTACGAGCAGTACTTC. The V gene is TRBV29-1, the J gene TRBJ2-7; 9 nucleotides line up with TRBD2. This CDR3 has 15 amino acids. Germline trimming cut 5 bases from V and 3 bases from J; bases unmatched to any gene: 11. CDR1 SQVTM and CDR2 ANQGSEA come from the germline V gene.

In its sample, this clonotype was seen many times. The rearrangement uses TRBV15 and TRBJ2-3; tentatively, D is TRBD1 (6 bases). Trimming stripped 3 bases from V and 4 bases from J, with 14 bases between. This CDR3 contains 15 residues. The V gene's germline CDR1 is LNHNV and CDR2 YYDKDF (reference sequence). CDR3 loop: CATSSKQGRADTQYF. The CDR3 DNA sequence: TGTGCCACCAGCAGCAAACAGGGTCGGGCAGATACGCAGTATTTT.

There are many counts of this clonotype. The CDR3 region has the DNA TGTGCCAGCAGAGAGACAGGGGCTCCGCTGGGAGGGGAGCTGTTTTTT. This encodes CASRETGAPLGGELFF. The V gene is TRBV12-3 or TRBV12-4, the J gene TRBJ2-2, with 8 bases aligning to TRBD1. The CDR3 loop spans 16 amino acids. Trimming took 6 bases from V and 8 from J; bases not matched to a gene: 14.

The CDR3 loop is CASTLYRLGEAFF. In DNA form, the CDR3 reads TGTGCCAGCACCCTTTACAGGTTAGGTGAAGCTTTCTTT. The V gene is TRBV12-3 or TRBV12-4, the J gene TRBJ1-1; possibly TRBD1 for D (5 bases). The CDR3 extends over 13 amino acids. Between the trimmed V and J ends, which lost 7 bases and 7 bases, there was a span of 16 bases.

The genes are TRBV20-1 and TRBJ2-7; D might be TRBD1 (5 bases). Germline V CDR1 and CDR2: DFQATT, SNEGSKA (reference sequence). The CDR3 loop spans 13 amino acids. Between the trimmed V and J ends, which lost 3 bases and 3 bases, there was a span of 12 bases. The CDR3 nucleotides read TGCAGTGCTAGCGAGACAGTGAGCTACGAGCAGTACTTC. Its protein is CSASETVSYEQYF.